This entry lists 23 T cell receptor beta chains sequenced from one sample in a study of cytomegalovirus exposure and HLA in healthy donors. 60 Vbeta and 13 Jbeta primers were used in PCR. Using immunoSEQ multiplex PCR, the repertoire was profiled, and TCRdb retains in-frame clones only, with some absent. The sample holds 150,000 or so clones, about 84% seen once. Material for sequencing was PBMCs. The source of these receptors is a man between 50 and 59 years old in good health and CMV-seropositive.

Only one count was recorded for this clone. The chain has TRBV18 and TRBJ1-4; D unresolved. Germline CDR1 KGHSH, CDR2 LQKENI. The CDR3 is 15 residues long. Between the trimmed V and J ends, which lost 4 bases and 0 bases, there was a span of 9 bases. The CDR3 nucleotides are TGTGCCAGCTCACACGGACTGGCAACTAATGAAAAACTGTTTTTT. Its protein product is CASSHGLATNEKLFF.

This sequence joins TRBV30 and TRBJ1-1; possible D gene TRBD1, 6 bases. CDR1 is GTSNPN and CDR2 is SVGIG in the germline V gene (reference sequence). This CDR3 is built from 14 residues. Trimming removed 1 base from V and 1 base from J, with 10 bases in between. CDR3 sequence reads: CAWSGQGKNTEAFF. CDR3 DNA sequence: TGTGCCTGGAGTGGGCAGGGGAAGAACACTGAAGCTTTCTTT.

The chain employs TRBV27 and TRBJ2-7, with D possibly matching TRBD2 (5 bases). The V and J ends lost 1 base and 2 bases respectively, with 15 bases between them. CDR1 and CDR2 from the germline V gene are MNHEY and SMNVEV (reference sequence). This CDR3 has 16 amino acids. The CDR3 DNA follows: TGTGCCAGCAGTTTATTCGAAGCGGAGACGGCCTACGAGCAGTACTTC. This gives the protein CASSLFEAETAYEQYF.

V usage is TRBV7-2 and J usage is TRBJ2-3, with D perhaps matching TRBD2 (6 bases). This CDR3 region has 14 residues. V lost 5 bases, J lost 5 bases, and 14 bases lay in between. Germline-derived CDR1 and CDR2 are SGHTA and FQGNSA. CDR3 amino acids: CASSPGTEGDTQYF. CDR3 bases: TGTGCCAGCAGCCCTGGGACGGAGGGAGATACGCAGTATTTT. Using reference TRBV7-2 and TRBJ2-3 for the parts outside the CDR3, the full variable domain is GAGVSQSPSNKVTEKGKDVELRCDPISGHTALYWYRQSLGQGLEFLIYFQGNSAPDKSGLPSDRFSAERTGGSVSTLTIQRTQQEDSAVYLCASSPGTEGDTQYFGPGTRLTVL.

The genes are TRBV29-1 and TRBJ2-5; 9 bases are a match to TRBD1. This CDR3 region has 13 residues. Losses at the gene ends were 4 bases for V and 4 bases for J; bases not matched to a gene: 4. Germline V lookup: CDR1 SQVTM, CDR2 ANQGSEA. CDR3 sequence: CSVGGQGGETQYF. CDR3 coding DNA: TGCAGCGTTGGGGGACAGGGTGGAGAGACCCAGTACTTC.

This sequence joins TRBV7-9 and TRBJ2-7; possible D gene TRBD2, 6 bases. The CDR3 length is 14 residues. Looked up from germline, CDR1 is SEHNR and CDR2 is FQNEAQ (reference sequence). V lost 1 base, J lost 0 bases, and 7 bases lay in between. The CDR3 DNA reads as TGTGCCAGCAGCTTAGTTAGCGGCTCCTACGAGCAGTACTTC. Protein: CASSLVSGSYEQYF.

The chain is built from TRBV5-1 and TRBJ2-5, with TRBD2 matching 11 bases. This CDR3 has 14 amino acids. The trim removed 4 bases at V and 4 bases at J, leaving 3 bases unmatched. Germline CDR1 and CDR2: SGHRS and YFSETQ. The CDR3 loop is CASSRGTSGETQYF. In DNA form, the CDR3 reads TGCGCCAGCAGCCGCGGGACTAGCGGAGAGACCCAGTACTTC.

Only a few counts were recorded for this clone. The V gene is TRBV5-1, the J gene TRBJ2-3; D is unclear. The CDR3 covers 16 residues. CDR1 and CDR2 (germline): SGHRS, YFSETQ. Trimming took 0 bases from V and 1 from J, leaving 12 bases between them. DNA of the CDR3: TGCGCCAGCAGCTTGGGGGCCTCAACGGGCACAGATACGCAGTATTTT. This gives the protein CASSLGASTGTDTQYF. Combining the CDR3 with reference TRBV5-1 and TRBJ2-3 gives the whole variable domain KAGVTQTPRYLIKTRGQQVTLSCSPISGHRSVSWYQQTPGQGLQFLFEYFSETQRNKGNFPGRFSGRQFSNSRSEMNVSTLELGDSALYLCASSLGASTGTDTQYFGPGTRLTVL.

This clone was observed a single time. The rearrangement joins TRBV9 to TRBJ2-1; possibly TRBD2 for D (5 bases). Germline CDR1 reads SGDLS; CDR2 reads YYNGEE. CDR3 length equals 16 residues. V was pared by 0 bases and J by 6 bases, with 16 bases between. The CDR3 sequence: CASSVDRGRDGNEQFF. The CDR3 bases are TGTGCCAGCAGCGTAGATCGGGGAAGAGACGGCAATGAGCAGTTCTTC.

The V call is TRBV7-2, the J call TRBJ2-5, with D possibly being TRBD2 (6 bases). Germline CDR1 and CDR2: SGHTA and FQGNSA. This CDR3 is 14 amino acids long. The V end was cut by 4 bases, the J end by 4 bases, with 13 bases between. CDR3 residues: CASSSRLVGETQYF. The CDR3 coding sequence is TGTGCCAGCAGCTCACGACTAGTTGGAGAGACCCAGTACTTC.

This clone was seen a few times. The chain couples TRBV15 to TRBJ2-7; D gene uncertain. V lost 0 bases, J lost 2 bases, and 5 bases lay in between. The CDR3 is 13 residues long. CDR1 is LNHNV and CDR2 is YYDKDF in the germline V gene (reference sequence). The CDR3 nucleotides read TGTGCCACCAGCAGAGATCCGGCCTACGAGCAGTACTTC. It encodes CATSRDPAYEQYF. Using reference TRBV15 and TRBJ2-7 for the parts outside the CDR3, the full variable domain is DAMVIQNPRYQVTQFGKPVTLSCSQTLNHNVMYWYQQKSSQAPKLLFHYYDKDFNNEADTPDNFQSRRPNTSFCFLDIRSPGLGDTAMYLCATSRDPAYEQYFGPGTRLTVT.

The gene calls are TRBV29-1 and TRBJ1-2; no firm D call. V was shortened by 5 bases and J by 7 bases, with 17 bases between the two germline ends. This CDR3 comprises 13 residues. Germline lookup yields CDR1 SQVTM and CDR2 ANQGSEA. DNA of the CDR3: TGCAGCGTTAGAAGTACTGGAGGTTCTGGCTACACCTTC. Translated: CSVRSTGGSGYTF.

V and J are TRBV5-5 and TRBJ2-7, with D tentatively TRBD1 (6 bases). Germline V CDR1 and CDR2: SGHKS, YYEKEE (reference sequence). Trimming cost V 4 bases and J 3 bases, with 11 bases left between them. The CDR3 length is 13 residues. CDR3 in DNA: TGTGCCAGCAGCACCCACAGGGACTACGAGCAGTACTTC. Amino acid sequence: CASSTHRDYEQYF.

The chain recombines TRBV6-1 with TRBJ2-3, with 7 bases identical to TRBD2. J was trimmed by 1 base and V by 5 bases; bases with no gene match: 6. The CDR3 totals 15 residues. CDR1 and CDR2 from the germline V gene are MNHNS and SASEGT. The CDR3 region is CASSRASGGTDTQYF. The CDR3 DNA reads TGTGCCAGCAGTAGGGCGAGCGGGGGCACAGATACGCAGTATTTT.

The chain recombines TRBV4-2 with TRBJ2-3; the D gene is possibly TRBD1 (7 bases). The V end lost 1 base, the J end lost 5 bases, and 16 bases lay between the germline ends. This CDR3 spans 16 amino acids. Germline V gives CDR1 LGHNA, CDR2 YNFKEQ. The CDR3 loop reads CASSQAGQGGGDTQYF. CDR3 sequence (DNA): TGTGCCAGCAGCCAAGCAGGCCAGGGGGGCGGAGATACGCAGTATTTT.

Written as DNA, the CDR3 is TGCGCCAGCAGCTTGGACCCGACGGGGGAGCAGTACTTC. Its translation is CASSLDPTGEQYF. The V gene is TRBV5-1, the J gene TRBJ2-7, with D possibly being TRBD2 (5 bases). The CDR3 is 13 residues long. Germline V gives CDR1 SGHRS, CDR2 YFSETQ. Trimming took off 0 bases at V and 7 bases at J, with 11 bases between the two ends.

This rearrangement joins TRBV10-1 to TRBJ2-1, with 10 bases aligning to TRBD2. Germline V gene data show CDR1 as WNHNN and CDR2 as SYGVQD (reference sequence). The CDR3 spans 14 residues. J was trimmed by 8 bases and V by 6 bases; bases with no gene match: 7. CDR3 DNA sequence: TGCGCCAGCAGGACGAGACTAGCGGGCGATGAGCAGTTCTTC. Translating gives CASRTRLAGDEQFF.

The chain combines TRBV12-1 with TRBJ2-7; the DNA was not used to check the table's D call, TRBD2. TRBV12-1 has pseudogene status. The CDR3 has 12 amino acids. The CDR3 spells CANPGDPYEQYF. The CDR3 nucleotides read TGTGCCAATCCGGGGGACCCCTACGAGCAGTACTTC.

This chain connects TRBV11-3 to TRBJ2-7; 11 bases agree with TRBD2. In germline, CDR1 is SGHNT, CDR2 YENEEA. CDR3 length: 16 residues. Germline trimming cut 1 base from V and 3 bases from J; bases unmatched to any gene: 5. The CDR3 here is CASSLGGTSGYYEQYF. The DNA for the CDR3 is TGTGCCAGCAGCTTAGGAGGGACTAGCGGCTACTACGAGCAGTACTTC.

V gene TRBV5-8 combines with J gene TRBJ2-3, with TRBD1 identical over 11 bases. The CDR3 has 17 amino acids. Trimming removed 0 bases from V and 2 bases from J; junction bases left unmatched: 5. Germline CDR1 reads SGHTS; CDR2 reads YDEGEE. CDR3 nucleotides: TGTGCCAGCAGCTTGGGGACAGGGGGCACACACACAGATACGCAGTATTTT. Translating gives CASSLGTGGTHTDTQYF.

The rearrangement uses TRBV30 and TRBJ2-4; a weak D match, TRBD2 (5 bases). Trimming pared 7 bases from V and 9 bases from J, leaving 22 bases between. CDR3 length: 14 amino acids. Germline V CDR1 and CDR2: GTSNPN, SVGIG (reference sequence). This CDR3 reads CALRLAGSSGIQYF. As DNA, the CDR3 is TGTGCCTTACGACTTGCGGGCAGCTCCGGCATTCAGTACTTC.

About this clone: An end of the junction does not agree with germline; a read error may underlie this. The V and J genes are TRBV7-2 and TRBJ2-3; 8 bases are a match to TRBD2. The CDR3 has 12 amino acids. Germline assignment: CDR1 SGHTA and CDR2 FQGNSA. The CDR3 reads CASSPTAAGESF. Written as DNA, the CDR3 is TGTGCCAGCAGCCCTACCGCAGCGGGAGAATCTTTT.

This clone occurred a few times. V usage is TRBV2 and J usage is TRBJ1-2; a weak D match, TRBD1 (6 bases). Germline V gene sequence: CDR1 SNHLY, CDR2 FYNNEI. Trimming stripped 4 bases from V and 8 bases from J, with 11 bases between. This CDR3 has 12 residues. The DNA of the CDR3 is TGTGCCAGCAGTGCTCAGGGGACGGGCTACACCTTC. This translates into CASSAQGTGYTF.